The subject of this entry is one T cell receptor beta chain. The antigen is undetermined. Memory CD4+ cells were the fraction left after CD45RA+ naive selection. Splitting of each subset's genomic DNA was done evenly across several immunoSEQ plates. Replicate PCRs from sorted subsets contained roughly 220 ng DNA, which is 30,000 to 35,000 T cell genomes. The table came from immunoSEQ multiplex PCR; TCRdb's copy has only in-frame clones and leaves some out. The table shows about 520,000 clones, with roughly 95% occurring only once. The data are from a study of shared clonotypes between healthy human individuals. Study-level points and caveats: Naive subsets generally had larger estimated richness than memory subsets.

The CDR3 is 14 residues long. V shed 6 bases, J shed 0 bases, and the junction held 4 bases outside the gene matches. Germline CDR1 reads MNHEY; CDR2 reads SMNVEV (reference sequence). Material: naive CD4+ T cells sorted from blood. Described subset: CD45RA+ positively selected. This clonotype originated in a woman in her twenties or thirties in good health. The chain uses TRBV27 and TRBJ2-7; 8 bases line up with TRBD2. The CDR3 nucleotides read TGTGCCAGCAGCTACAGCGGGAGCTCCTACGAGCAGTACTTC. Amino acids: CASSYSGSSYEQYF.